Listed below are T cell receptor beta chains from one sample, sequenced in a study of blood T cell repertoires in COVID-19. The table came from immunoSEQ multiplex PCR; TCRdb's copy has only in-frame clones and leaves some out. Of over 300,000 clones listed, around 86% are singletons. The sample consisted of peripheral blood. The receptors derive from a woman in her forties or fifties with acute or convalescent COVID-19. The CDR3 runs from the conserved cysteine through the conserved F or W. The D gene is left open where the match is weak. Expanded clones get a size class; other rows say once, few or many, or leave the size out.

CDR3: CASSSHLGRGRGGEQYF
DNA: TGTGCCAGCAGCTCCCACCTGGGGCGGGGGAGAGGGGGCGAGCAGTACTTC
size: once
V: TRBV11-2
D: -
J: TRBJ2-7

CDR3: CASSRQGTGNTIYF
DNA: TGTGCCAGTAGCCGACAGGGGACTGGAAACACCATATATTTT
size: few
V: TRBV19
D: TRBD1
J: TRBJ1-3

CDR3: CASSLVQAIPGELFF
DNA: TGTGCCAGCAGCTTAGTGCAGGCTATCCCCGGGGAGCTGTTTTTT
size: -
V: TRBV7-9
D: -
J: TRBJ2-2

CDR3: CASSLGGVAGDTGELFF
DNA: TGTGCCAGCAGTCTAGGGGGGGTAGCGGGAGACACCGGGGAGCTGTTTTTT
size: -
V: TRBV28
D: TRBD2
J: TRBJ2-2

CDR3: CASSPDGNYEQYF
DNA: TGTGCCAGCAGTCCGGACGGGAACTACGAGCAGTACTTC
size: -
V: TRBV27
D: -
J: TRBJ2-7

CDR3: CASSRNSGSSYNEQFF
DNA: TGCGCCAGCAGTAGGAATAGCGGGAGCTCCTACAATGAGCAGTTCTTC
size: few
V: TRBV5-1
D: TRBD2
J: TRBJ2-1

CDR3: CASSPTRGGFYNSPLHF
DNA: TGTGCCAGCAGTCCAACCCGGGGAGGTTTCTATAATTCACCCCTCCACTTT
size: -
V: TRBV27
D: -
J: TRBJ1-6

CDR3: CASSQPRTGGGEAFF
DNA: TGTGCCAGCAGCCAACCCAGGACAGGGGGAGGTGAAGCTTTCTTT
size: -
V: TRBV4-2
D: TRBD1
J: TRBJ1-1

CDR3: CASSHYLLQGGNTEAFF
DNA: TGTGCCAGCAGCCACTACTTATTACAGGGGGGTAACACTGAAGCTTTCTTT
size: -
V: TRBV3-1/TRBV3-2
D: TRBD1
J: TRBJ1-1

CDR3: CATSDIAIDKDTQYF
DNA: TGTGCCACCAGTGATATAGCAATTGATAAAGATACGCAGTATTTT
size: -
V: TRBV24-1
D: -
J: TRBJ2-3

CDR3: CASSQVGRGYNEQFF
DNA: TGCGCCAGCAGCCAAGTCGGGCGGGGTTACAATGAGCAGTTCTTC
size: -
V: TRBV4-3
D: -
J: TRBJ2-1

CDR3: CASSLGLRDYEQYF
DNA: TGTGCCAGCAGCTTAGGCCTCAGGGACTACGAGCAGTACTTC
size: -
V: TRBV7-2
D: -
J: TRBJ2-7

CDR3: CASSPSTSGLTDTQYF
DNA: TGCGCCAGCAGCCCCTCCACTAGCGGGCTCACAGATACGCAGTATTTT
size: -
V: TRBV5-1
D: TRBD2
J: TRBJ2-3

CDR3: CASSLDNTLHF
DNA: TGTGCCAGCAGCTTAGACAACACCCTCCACTTT
size: -
V: TRBV5-8
D: -
J: TRBJ1-6

CDR3: CSATDGYGKSQPQHF
DNA: TGCAGTGCTACTGATGGATACGGGAAGAGTCAGCCCCAGCATTTT
size: -
V: TRBV20-1
D: -
J: TRBJ1-5

CDR3: CASSRGQWSYEQYF
DNA: TGTGCCAGCTCACGAGGACAGTGGAGCTACGAGCAGTACTTC
size: -
V: TRBV18
D: -
J: TRBJ2-7

CDR3: CAWSVHRGKNIQYF
DNA: TGTGCCTGGAGTGTTCACAGGGGCAAAAACATTCAGTACTTC
size: -
V: TRBV30
D: TRBD1
J: TRBJ2-4

CDR3: CASSGWEGEQYF
DNA: TGTGCCAGCAGCGGCTGGGAGGGCGAGCAGTACTTC
size: -
V: TRBV9
D: TRBD2
J: TRBJ2-7

CDR3: CASSPTSGSTDTQYF
DNA: TGTGCCAGCTCACCAACTAGCGGGAGTACAGATACGCAGTATTTT
size: -
V: TRBV18
D: TRBD2
J: TRBJ2-3

CDR3: CASSRGGGYEQYF
DNA: TGTGCCAGCAGCCGCGGAGGAGGGTACGAGCAGTACTTC
size: -
V: TRBV6-6
D: -
J: TRBJ2-7

CDR3: CASSYPSRRRGNYGYTF
DNA: TGTGCCAGCAGTTACCCCTCACGCCGAAGGGGTAACTATGGCTACACCTTC
size: -
V: TRBV28
D: -
J: TRBJ1-2

CDR3: CASSSPSGSSYNEQFF
DNA: TGCGCCAGCAGCTCACCTAGCGGTAGCTCCTACAATGAGCAGTTCTTC
size: -
V: TRBV4-1
D: TRBD2
J: TRBJ2-1

CDR3: CASSFSGAGANVLTF
DNA: TGTGCCAGCAGTTTCTCAGGGGCTGGGGCCAACGTCCTGACTTTC
size: -
V: TRBV27
D: -
J: TRBJ2-6

CDR3: CASSPAGDTQYF
DNA: TGTGCCAGCAGCCCGGCGGGGGATACGCAGTATTTT
size: -
V: TRBV7-8
D: -
J: TRBJ2-3

CDR3: CASSWNFRDTYGYTF
DNA: TGTGCCAGCAGTTGGAACTTCCGGGACACCTATGGCTACACCTTC
size: -
V: TRBV28
D: -
J: TRBJ1-2

CDR3: CATSDQSEGVPYNEQFF
DNA: TGTGCCACCAGTGATCAGTCAGAAGGGGTACCCTACAATGAGCAGTTCTTC
size: -
V: TRBV24-1
D: -
J: TRBJ2-1

CDR3: CASSLLTGQGQPQHF
DNA: TGCGCCAGCAGCCTTCTAACAGGGCAGGGACAGCCCCAGCATTTT
size: -
V: TRBV4-1
D: -
J: TRBJ1-5

CDR3: CASSEPTTKGSGTQYF
DNA: TGCGCCAGCAGTGAGCCGACGACTAAAGGGAGCGGGACGCAGTATTTT
size: -
V: TRBV10-1
D: -
J: TRBJ2-3

CDR3: CASSVQDYGYTF
DNA: TGTGCCAGCAGTGTGCAGGACTATGGCTACACCTTC
size: -
V: TRBV6-2/TRBV6-3
D: -
J: TRBJ1-2

CDR3: CASSDRLAGSSTDTQYF
DNA: TGCGCCAGCAGCGACCGACTAGCGGGCTCAAGCACAGATACGCAGTATTTT
size: -
V: TRBV5-1
D: TRBD2
J: TRBJ2-3

CDR3: CATGRSGSTDTQYF
DNA: TGTGCCACCGGGAGGAGCGGGAGCACAGATACGCAGTATTTT
size: -
V: TRBV27
D: TRBD2
J: TRBJ2-3

CDR3: CASSNRGGRAFF
DNA: TGTGCCAGCAGCAACCGGGGTGGTCGGGCTTTCTTT
size: -
V: TRBV2
D: -
J: TRBJ1-1

CDR3: CASSLIPDRVKSYNEQFF
DNA: TGTGCCAGCAGTCTAATACCGGACAGGGTTAAATCCTACAATGAGCAGTTCTTC
size: few
V: TRBV28
D: TRBD1
J: TRBJ2-1

CDR3: CASDEASGPQVETQYF
DNA: TGTGCCAGCGATGAGGCATCGGGTCCACAGGTGGAGACCCAGTACTTC
size: -
V: TRBV6-4
D: -
J: TRBJ2-5

CDR3: CASSPTGSGLSYNEQFF
DNA: TGCGCCAGCAGCCCCACAGGTAGCGGACTCTCCTACAATGAGCAGTTCTTC
size: -
V: TRBV5-1
D: -
J: TRBJ2-1

CDR3: CASSLDRHRTQYF
DNA: TGCGCCAGCAGCTTGGACCGCCATAGAACCCAGTACTTC
size: -
V: TRBV5-1
D: -
J: TRBJ2-5

CDR3: CAWSIQGAQPQHF
DNA: TGTGCCTGGAGTATACAGGGGGCTCAGCCCCAGCATTTT
size: -
V: TRBV30
D: TRBD1
J: TRBJ1-5

CDR3: CASSLQGKSSYEQYF
DNA: TGCGCCAGCAGCTTACAGGGAAAGAGCTCCTACGAGCAGTACTTC
size: -
V: TRBV5-1
D: -
J: TRBJ2-7

CDR3: CATSRETGLIHNSPLHF
DNA: TGTGCCACCAGCAGAGAAACAGGGTTGATCCATAATTCACCCCTCCACTTT
size: -
V: TRBV15
D: -
J: TRBJ1-6

CDR3: CASSLIGRNTEAFF
DNA: TGTGCCAGCAGTTTAATTGGGCGGAACACTGAAGCTTTCTTT
size: -
V: TRBV28
D: -
J: TRBJ1-1

CDR3: CASSHRDRGGYTF
DNA: TGCGCCAGCAGCCACCGGGACAGGGGCGGCTACACCTTC
size: -
V: TRBV5-1
D: TRBD1
J: TRBJ1-2

CDR3: CAWSAKSTYEQYF
DNA: TGTGCCTGGAGTGCCAAGAGTACCTACGAGCAGTACTTC
size: few
V: TRBV30
D: -
J: TRBJ2-7

CDR3: CASSLGARTTISGRANEQFF
DNA: TGTGCCAGCAGTTTAGGGGCCCGGACAACCATTAGCGGGAGGGCCAATGAGCAGTTCTTC
size: -
V: TRBV27
D: TRBD2
J: TRBJ2-1

CDR3: CASSYEAGGLTDTQYF
DNA: TGTGCCAGCAGTTACGAAGCGGGAGGACTCACAGATACGCAGTATTTT
size: once
V: TRBV6-2/TRBV6-3
D: TRBD2
J: TRBJ2-3

CDR3: CAIRGTATNEKLFF
DNA: TGTGCCATCAGAGGGACAGCAACTAATGAAAAACTGTTTTTT
size: -
V: TRBV10-3
D: TRBD1
J: TRBJ1-4

CDR3: CASSSPPVYQETQYF
DNA: TGTGCCAGCAGCTCCCCCCCGGTATACCAAGAGACCCAGTACTTC
size: -
V: TRBV7-2
D: -
J: TRBJ2-5

CDR3: CASSDGTSFHEQYF
DNA: TGTGCCAGCAGCGATGGGACTAGCTTTCACGAGCAGTACTTC
size: -
V: TRBV5-6
D: TRBD2
J: TRBJ2-7

CDR3: CASSLGAGEAFF
DNA: TGTGCCAGCAGTTTAGGTGCAGGCGAAGCTTTCTTT
size: -
V: TRBV28
D: -
J: TRBJ1-1

CDR3: CATSRGTTGVGNEQFF
DNA: TGTGCCACCAGCAGAGGGACGACAGGGGTCGGGAATGAGCAGTTCTTC
size: -
V: TRBV15
D: TRBD1
J: TRBJ2-1

CDR3: CASSGGLDGNTEAFF
DNA: TGTGCCAGCAGTGGGGGACTGGACGGGAACACTGAAGCTTTCTTT
size: -
V: TRBV2
D: -
J: TRBJ1-1

CDR3: CASSLTGAYEQYF
DNA: TGTGCCAGCAGTTTAACAGGGGCCTACGAGCAGTACTTC
size: -
V: TRBV28
D: TRBD1
J: TRBJ2-7

CDR3: CAWARLAGGYEQYF
DNA: TGTGCCTGGGCAAGACTAGCGGGTGGCTACGAGCAGTACTTC
size: -
V: TRBV30
D: TRBD2
J: TRBJ2-7

CDR3: CASSPTRQGPINTEAFF
DNA: TGTGCCAGCTCGCCAACCCGACAGGGGCCTATTAACACTGAAGCTTTCTTT
size: -
V: TRBV18
D: TRBD1
J: TRBJ1-1